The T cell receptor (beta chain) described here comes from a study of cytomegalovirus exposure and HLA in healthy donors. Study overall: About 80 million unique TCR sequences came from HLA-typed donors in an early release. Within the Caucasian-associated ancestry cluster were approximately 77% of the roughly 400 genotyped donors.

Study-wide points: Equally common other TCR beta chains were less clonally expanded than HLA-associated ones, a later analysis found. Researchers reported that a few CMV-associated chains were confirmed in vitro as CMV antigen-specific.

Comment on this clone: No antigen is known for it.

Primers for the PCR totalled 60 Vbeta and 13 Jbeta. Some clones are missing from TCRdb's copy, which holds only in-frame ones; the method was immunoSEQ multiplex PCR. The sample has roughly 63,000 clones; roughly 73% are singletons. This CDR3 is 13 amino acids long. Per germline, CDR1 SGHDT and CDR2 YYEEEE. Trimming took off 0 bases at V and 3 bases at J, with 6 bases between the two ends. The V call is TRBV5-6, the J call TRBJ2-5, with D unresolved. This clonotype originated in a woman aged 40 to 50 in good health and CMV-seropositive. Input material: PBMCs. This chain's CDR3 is CASSLGPEETQYF. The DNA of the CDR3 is TGTGCCAGCAGCTTGGGGCCAGAAGAGACCCAGTACTTC.